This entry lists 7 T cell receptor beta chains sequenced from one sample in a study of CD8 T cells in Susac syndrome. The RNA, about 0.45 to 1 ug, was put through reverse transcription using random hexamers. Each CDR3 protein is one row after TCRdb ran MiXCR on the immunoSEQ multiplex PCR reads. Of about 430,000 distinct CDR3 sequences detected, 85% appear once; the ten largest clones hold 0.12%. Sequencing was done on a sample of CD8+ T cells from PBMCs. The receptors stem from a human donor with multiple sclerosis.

The CDR3 sequence is CASSTGQGALSTDTQYF. For the CDR3, the DNA is TGCGCCAGCAGCACGGGACAGGGGGCGCTCAGCACAGATACGCAGTATTTT. The V and J genes are TRBV5-1 and TRBJ2-3, with 12 bases that match TRBD1. The CDR3 is made up of 17 amino acids. Germline V CDR1 and CDR2: SGHRS, YFSETQ. The junction had 6 bases not matched to a gene; V was cut back by 4 bases and J by 0 bases.

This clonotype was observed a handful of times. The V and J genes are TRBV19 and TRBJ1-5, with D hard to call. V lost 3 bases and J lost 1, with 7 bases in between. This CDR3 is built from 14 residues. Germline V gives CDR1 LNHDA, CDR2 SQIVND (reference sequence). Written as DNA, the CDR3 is TGTGCCAGTAGTATTGGGGAAAGCAATCAGCCCCAGCATTTT. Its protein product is CASSIGESNQPQHF.

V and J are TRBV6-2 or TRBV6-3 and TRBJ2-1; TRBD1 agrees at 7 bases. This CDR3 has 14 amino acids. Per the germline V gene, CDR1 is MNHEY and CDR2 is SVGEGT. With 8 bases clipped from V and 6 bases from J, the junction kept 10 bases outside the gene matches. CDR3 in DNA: TGTGCCAGCGGACCGACACAGGGGATCAATGAGCAGTTCTTC. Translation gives CASGPTQGINEQFF.

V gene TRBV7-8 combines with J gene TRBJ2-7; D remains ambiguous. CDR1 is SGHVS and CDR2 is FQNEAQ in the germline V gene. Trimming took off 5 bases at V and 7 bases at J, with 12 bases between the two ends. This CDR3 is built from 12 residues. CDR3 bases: TGTGCCAGCAGCGGACCGAAAGCGGAGCAGTACTTC. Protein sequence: CASSGPKAEQYF.

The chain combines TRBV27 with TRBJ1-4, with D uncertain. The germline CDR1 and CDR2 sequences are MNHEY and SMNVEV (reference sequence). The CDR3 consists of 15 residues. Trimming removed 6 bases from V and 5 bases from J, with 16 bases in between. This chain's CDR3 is CASRSYNAMNEKLFF. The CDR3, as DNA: TGTGCCAGCAGATCCTACAACGCGATGAATGAAAAACTGTTTTTT.

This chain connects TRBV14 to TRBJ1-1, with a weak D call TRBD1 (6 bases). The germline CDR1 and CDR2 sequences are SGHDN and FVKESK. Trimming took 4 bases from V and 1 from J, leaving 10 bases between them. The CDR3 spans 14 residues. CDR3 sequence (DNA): TGTGCCAGCAGCCCCGGACAGTGGAACACTGAAGCTTTCTTT. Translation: CASSPGQWNTEAFF.

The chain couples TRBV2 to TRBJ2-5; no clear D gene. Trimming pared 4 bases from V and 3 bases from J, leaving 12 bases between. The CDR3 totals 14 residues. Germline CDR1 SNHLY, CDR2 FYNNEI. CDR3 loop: CASSGLGRKETQYF. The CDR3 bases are TGTGCCAGCAGTGGCCTAGGCCGTAAAGAGACCCAGTACTTC. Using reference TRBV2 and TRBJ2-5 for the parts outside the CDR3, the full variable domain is EPEVTQTPSHQVTQMGQEVILRCVPISNHLYFYWYRQILGQKVEFLVSFYNNEISEKSEIFDDQFSVERPDGSNFTLKIRSTKLEDSAMYFCASSGLGRKETQYFGPGTRLLVL.